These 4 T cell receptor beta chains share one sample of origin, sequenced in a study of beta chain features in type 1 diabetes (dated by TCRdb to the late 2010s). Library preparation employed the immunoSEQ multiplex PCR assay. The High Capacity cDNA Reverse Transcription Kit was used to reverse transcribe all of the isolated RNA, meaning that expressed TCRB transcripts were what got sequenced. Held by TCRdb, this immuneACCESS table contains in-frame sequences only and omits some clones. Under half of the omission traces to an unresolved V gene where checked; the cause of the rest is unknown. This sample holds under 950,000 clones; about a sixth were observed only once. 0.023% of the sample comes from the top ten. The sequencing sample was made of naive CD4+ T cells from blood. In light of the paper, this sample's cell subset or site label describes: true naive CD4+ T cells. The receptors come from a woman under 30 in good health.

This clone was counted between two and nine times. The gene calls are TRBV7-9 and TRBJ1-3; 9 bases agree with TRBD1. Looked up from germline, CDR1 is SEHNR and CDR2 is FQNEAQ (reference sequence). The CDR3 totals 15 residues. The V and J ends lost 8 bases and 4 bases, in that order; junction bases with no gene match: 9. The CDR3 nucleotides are TGTGCCAGCCGTCAGTCCGGGACAGGGGGAAACACCATATATTTT. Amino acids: CASRQSGTGGNTIYF.

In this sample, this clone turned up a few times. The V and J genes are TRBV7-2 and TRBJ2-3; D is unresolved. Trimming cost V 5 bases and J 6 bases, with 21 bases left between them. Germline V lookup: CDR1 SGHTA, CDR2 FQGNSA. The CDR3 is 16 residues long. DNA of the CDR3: TGTGCCAGCAGCCAACGAAATAGGGTCGTGGGGGATACGCAGTATTTT. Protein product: CASSQRNRVVGDTQYF.

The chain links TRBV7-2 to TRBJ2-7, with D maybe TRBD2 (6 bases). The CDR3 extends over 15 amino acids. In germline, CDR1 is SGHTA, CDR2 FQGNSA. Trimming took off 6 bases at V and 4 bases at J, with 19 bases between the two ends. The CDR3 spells CASSLTSGVEYEQYF. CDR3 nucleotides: TGTGCCAGCAGTTTAACGTCGGGGGTGGAGTACGAGCAGTACTTC. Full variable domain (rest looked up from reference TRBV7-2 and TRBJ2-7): GAGVSQSPSNKVTEKGKDVELRCDPISGHTALYWYRQSLGQGLEFLIYFQGNSAPDKSGLPSDRFSAERTGGSVSTLTIQRTQQEDSAVYLCASSLTSGVEYEQYFGPGTRLTVT.

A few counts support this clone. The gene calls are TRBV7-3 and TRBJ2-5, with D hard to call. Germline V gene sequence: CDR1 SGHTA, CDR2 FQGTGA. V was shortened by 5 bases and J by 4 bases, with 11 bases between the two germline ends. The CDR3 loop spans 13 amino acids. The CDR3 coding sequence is TGTGCCAGCAGCCCCCAGTGGGGAGAGACCCAGTACTTC. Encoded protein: CASSPQWGETQYF.